Sequencing of this T cell receptor beta chain was carried out in a study of T cells expressing NK-cell markers. Looking at the study overall: Underlying the TCR beta repertoires were sorted CD3+CD56+NKG2C+, CD3+CD56+NKG2C- and CD3+CD56-NKG2C+ T cells. Overall study findings and caveats: The HCMV specificity of the expanded NKG2C+ T cell clones stayed unresolved. These same clonotypes (in several donors) also led the CD3+CD56-NKG2C+ fraction.

From its re-call of the 5' RACE reads, TCRdb lists each CDR3 protein once, without DNA. Its listing shows about 160,000 distinct CDR3 sequences. Per germline, CDR1 MGHDK and CDR2 SYGVNS. The CDR3 sequence is 16 residues long. Points on this clonotype: Antigen: not known.

Sequencing used blood T cells: a sorted CD56 or NKG2C T cell subset, CD4+ or CD8+ T cells, or bulk PBMC T cells (not recorded which). The receptor was isolated from a man between 18 and 69 years old in good health. The V and J genes are TRBV25-1 and TRBJ2-2; TCRdb picks TRBD1, but there is no DNA to check that call. This CDR3 reads CASSETGGAVTGELFF. Based on the CDR3 plus reference TRBV25-1 and TRBJ2-2, the full variable domain is EADIYQTPRYLVIGTGKKITLECSQTMGHDKMYWYQQDPGMELHLIHYSYGVNSTEKGDLSSESTVSRIRTEHFPLTLESARPSHTSQYLCASSETGGAVTGELFFGEGSRLTVL.